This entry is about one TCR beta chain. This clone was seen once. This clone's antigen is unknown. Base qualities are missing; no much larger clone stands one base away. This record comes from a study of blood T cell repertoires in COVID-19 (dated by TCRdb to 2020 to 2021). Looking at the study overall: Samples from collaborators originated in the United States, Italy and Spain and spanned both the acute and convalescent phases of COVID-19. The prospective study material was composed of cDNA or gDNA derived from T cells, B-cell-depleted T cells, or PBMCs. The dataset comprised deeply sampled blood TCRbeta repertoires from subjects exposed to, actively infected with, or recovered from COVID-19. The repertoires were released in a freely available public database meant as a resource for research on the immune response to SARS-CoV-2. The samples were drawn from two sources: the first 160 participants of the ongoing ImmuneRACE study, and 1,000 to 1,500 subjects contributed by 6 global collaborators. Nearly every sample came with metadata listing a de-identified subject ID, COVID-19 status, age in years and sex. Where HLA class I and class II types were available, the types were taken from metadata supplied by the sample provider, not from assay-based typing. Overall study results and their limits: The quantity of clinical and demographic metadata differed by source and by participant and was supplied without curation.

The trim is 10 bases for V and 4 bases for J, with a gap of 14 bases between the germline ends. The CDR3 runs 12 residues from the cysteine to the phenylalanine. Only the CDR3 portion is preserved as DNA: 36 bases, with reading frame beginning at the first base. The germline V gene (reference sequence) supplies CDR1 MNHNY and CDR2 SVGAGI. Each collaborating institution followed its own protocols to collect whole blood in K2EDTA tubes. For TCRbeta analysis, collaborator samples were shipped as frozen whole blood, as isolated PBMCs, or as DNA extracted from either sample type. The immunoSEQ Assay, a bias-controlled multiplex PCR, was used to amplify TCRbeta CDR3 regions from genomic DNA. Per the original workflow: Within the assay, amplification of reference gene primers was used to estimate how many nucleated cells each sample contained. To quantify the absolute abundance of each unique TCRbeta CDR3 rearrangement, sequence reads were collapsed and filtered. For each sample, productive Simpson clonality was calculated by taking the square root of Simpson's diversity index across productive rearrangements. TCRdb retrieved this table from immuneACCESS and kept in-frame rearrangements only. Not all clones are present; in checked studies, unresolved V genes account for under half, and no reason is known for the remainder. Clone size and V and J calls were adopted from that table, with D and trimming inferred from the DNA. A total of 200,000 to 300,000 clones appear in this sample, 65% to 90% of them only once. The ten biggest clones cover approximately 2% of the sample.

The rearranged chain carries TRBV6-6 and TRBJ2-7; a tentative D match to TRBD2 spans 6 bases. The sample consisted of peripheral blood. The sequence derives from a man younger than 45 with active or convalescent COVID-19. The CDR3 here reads CATAGNSYEQYF. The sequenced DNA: TGTGCCACTGCGGGGAATAGTTACGAGCAGTACTTC.